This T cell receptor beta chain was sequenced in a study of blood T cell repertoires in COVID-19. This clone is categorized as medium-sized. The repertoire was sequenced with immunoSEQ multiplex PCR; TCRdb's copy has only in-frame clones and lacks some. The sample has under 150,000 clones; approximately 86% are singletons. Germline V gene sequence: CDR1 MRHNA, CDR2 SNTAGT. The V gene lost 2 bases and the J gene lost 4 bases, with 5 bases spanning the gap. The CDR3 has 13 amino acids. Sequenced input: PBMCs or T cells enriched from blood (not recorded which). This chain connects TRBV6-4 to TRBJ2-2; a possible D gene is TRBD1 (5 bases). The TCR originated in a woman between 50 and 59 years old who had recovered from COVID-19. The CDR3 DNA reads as TGTGCCAGCAGTGACAGGGGCACCGGGGAGCTGTTTTTT. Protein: CASSDRGTGELFF.